The 27 T cell receptor beta chains listed next were all sequenced from one sample in a study of blood T cell repertoires in COVID-19. Profiling relied on immunoSEQ multiplex PCR, and the TCRdb table lists in-frame clones only, not all of them. The repertoire holds under 400,000 clones, with roughly 87% as singletons. Sample: peripheral blood. These receptors all stem from a woman aged 55-70 years with COVID-19, enrolled during active disease.

The V gene is TRBV9, the J gene TRBJ2-5; 10 bases align to TRBD2. CDR1 and CDR2 from the germline V gene are SGDLS and YYNGEE. V trimming: 0 bases; J trimming: 5 bases; junction bases outside the gene matches: 7. This CDR3 is built from 16 residues. The CDR3 coding sequence is TGTGCCAGCAGCGTAGGAAGTAGCGGGGGGAGGGAGACCCAGTACTTC. It is translated as CASSVGSSGGRETQYF.

The chain is built from TRBV6-6 and TRBJ2-3; TRBD1 agrees at 8 bases. Looked up from germline, CDR1 is MNHNY and CDR2 is SVGAGI (reference sequence). Germline trimming cut 6 bases from V and 14 bases from J; bases unmatched to any gene: 13. The CDR3 extends over 13 amino acids. CDR3 nucleotide sequence: TGTGCCAGCAGGGCAGGGGGCTCCCCATGGGCGTATTTT. Its translation is CASRAGGSPWAYF.

The J gene is TRBJ1-1, the V gene TRBV12-3 or TRBV12-4, with D hard to call. This CDR3 is 12 amino acids long. V lost 6 bases and J 0 bases, leaving 5 bases between the germline ends. The CDR3 nucleotides are TGTGCCAGCAGCAGGATGAACACTGAAGCTTTCTTT. Amino acids: CASSRMNTEAFF.

This sequence joins TRBV19 and TRBJ2-1; TRBD2 matches at 8 bases. Trimming took 7 bases from V and 3 from J; bases not matched to a gene: 8. Germline CDR1 and CDR2: LNHDA and SQIVND (reference sequence). The CDR3 runs 15 residues. The CDR3 loop reads CASTPGGDFYNEQFF. The CDR3 DNA reads as TGTGCCAGTACCCCCGGGGGGGACTTCTACAATGAGCAGTTCTTC. The variable domain in full, with the rest retrieved from reference TRBV19 and TRBJ2-1, is DGGITQSPKYLFRKEGQNVTLSCEQNLNHDAMYWYRQDPGQGLRLIYYSQIVNDFQKGDIAEGYSVSREKKESFPLTVTSAQKNPTAFYLCASTPGGDFYNEQFFGPGTRLTVL.

The chain has TRBV27 and TRBJ1-6; maybe TRBD1 (5 bases). V was clipped by 6 bases and J by 7 bases, with 10 bases between them. The germline V gene encodes CDR1 MNHEY and CDR2 SMNVEV (reference sequence). The CDR3 is 13 residues long. The CDR3 region has the DNA TGTGCCAGCAGCCCAAACAGGAATTCACCCCTCCACTTT. This sequence encodes CASSPNRNSPLHF.

This rearrangement joins TRBV19 to TRBJ1-2, with a tentative D call TRBD1 (6 bases). Trimming took 4 bases from V and 4 from J, leaving 19 bases between them. The CDR3 totals 16 residues. Germline V gene lookup returns CDR1 LNHDA and CDR2 SQIVND (reference sequence). CDR3 nucleotide sequence: TGTGCCAGTAGTACACAAACAGCCGGGACATTCTATGGCTACACCTTC. Its protein is CASSTQTAGTFYGYTF.

The chain joins TRBV4-1 to TRBJ1-4; no firm D call. Germline values: CDR1 MGHRA, CDR2 YSYEKL. CDR3 length: 14 amino acids. Trimming took 1 base from V and 8 from J, leaving 11 bases between them. This CDR3 is CASSQVPGGEKLFF. The CDR3, as DNA: TGCGCCAGCAGCCAAGTGCCCGGAGGGGAAAAACTGTTTTTT.

This clone was observed a few times. This chain links TRBV7-9 with TRBJ2-7, with 9 nucleotides matching TRBD1. V dropped 0 bases and J dropped 5; count of bases not matched to a gene: 2. Germline loops: CDR1 SEHNR, CDR2 FQNEAQ (reference sequence). This CDR3 has 14 residues. The CDR3 DNA is TGTGCCAGCAGCTTAGCCGGGACAGGGAACGAGCAGTACTTC. Its translation: CASSLAGTGNEQYF.

This sequence joins TRBV19 and TRBJ1-3, with a tentative D call TRBD1 (6 bases). Germline CDR1 reads LNHDA; CDR2 reads SQIVND (reference sequence). V was cut by 5 bases and J by 0 bases, with 17 bases left in between. The CDR3 runs to 17 residues. CDR3: CASSPRTDYSSGNTIYF. The DNA of the CDR3 is TGTGCCAGTAGTCCCCGGACAGACTATTCCTCTGGAAACACCATATATTTT.

In this sample, this clone turned up a few times. The chain is built from TRBV9 and TRBJ2-1, with 13 positions matching TRBD2. After removal of 2 bases from V and 7 bases from J, the junction contained 3 bases not matched to a gene. The CDR3 consists of 15 residues. Germline V CDR1 and CDR2: SGDLS, YYNGEE. The CDR3: CASSVTSGGENEQFF. The CDR3 nucleotides read TGTGCCAGCAGCGTCACTAGCGGGGGGGAGAATGAGCAGTTCTTC.

The chain couples TRBV20-1 to TRBJ1-5; D is ambiguous. V dropped 5 bases and J dropped 11 bases, with 13 bases sitting between them. CDR1 and CDR2 (germline): DFQATT, SNEGSKA (reference sequence). The CDR3 is 11 residues long. CDR3 in amino acids: CSAGRTGAQHF. Written as DNA, the CDR3 is TGCAGTGCTGGAAGAACCGGGGCCCAGCATTTT.

J is TRBJ1-3 and V is TRBV3-1 (or the pseudogene TRBV3-2); possible D gene TRBD1, 6 bases. The CDR3 runs to 14 residues. The V gene lost 6 bases and the J gene lost 1 base, with 10 bases spanning the gap. From germline, CDR1 is LGHDT and CDR2 YNNKEL (reference sequence). CDR3 in amino acids: CASRYTGSGNTIYF. Here the CDR3 DNA reads TGTGCCAGCAGATACACAGGGTCTGGAAACACCATATATTTT.

The chain recombines TRBV5-1 with TRBJ2-2; 8 nucleotides line up with TRBD1. The CDR3 consists of 15 residues. V shed 0 bases and J 7 bases; nucleotides not matched to a gene: 5. Germline CDR1 reads SGHRS; CDR2 reads YFSETQ. The CDR3 region has the DNA TGCGCCAGCAGCTTGGCGGGACAGGAAAGCGGGGAGCTGTTTTTT. Translation: CASSLAGQESGELFF.

The chain employs TRBV30 and TRBJ1-4; D gene ambiguous. There are 13 residues in the CDR3. With 5 bases removed from V and 3 bases from J, the gap between germline ends came to 10 bases. Germline loops: CDR1 GTSNPN, CDR2 SVGIG (reference sequence). CDR3 in amino acids: CAWLGSANEKLFF. Written as DNA, the CDR3 is TGTGCCTGGCTCGGGTCGGCTAATGAAAAACTGTTTTTT.

The chain is built from TRBV7-2 and TRBJ1-5; possible D gene TRBD1, 6 bases. CDR3 length equals 15 residues. V dropped 0 bases and J dropped 9 bases, with 15 bases sitting between them. Per the germline V gene, CDR1 is SGHTA and CDR2 is FQGNSA. CDR3 in DNA: TGTGCCAGCAGCTTAGCAGGGGGAGAAATGCGGCCCCAGCATTTT. Translation gives CASSLAGGEMRPQHF.

This chain joins TRBV9 and TRBJ1-3, with D hard to call. V lost 3 bases and J lost 6, with 7 bases in between. In germline, CDR1 is SGDLS, CDR2 YYNGEE. This CDR3 has 12 amino acids. The CDR3 DNA sequence: TGTGCCAGCAGCGCAGAATTAAACACCATATATTTT. Its protein product is CASSAELNTIYF.

The chain is built from TRBV11-2 and TRBJ2-4; D gene ambiguous. Germline CDR1 and CDR2: SGHAT and FQNNGV. The CDR3 consists of 12 residues. Between the trimmed V and J ends, which lost 6 bases and 7 bases, there was a span of 10 bases. CDR3: CASSPSSNIQYF. The CDR3 bases are TGTGCCAGCAGTCCCTCCAGTAACATTCAGTACTTC. The whole variable domain, remainder taken from reference TRBV11-2 and TRBJ2-4, is EAGVAQSPRYKIIEKRQSVAFWCNPISGHATLYWYQQILGQGPKLLIQFQNNGVVDDSQLPKDRFSAERLKGVDSTLKIQPAKLEDSAVYLCASSPSSNIQYFGAGTRLSVL.

The genes are TRBV7-2 and TRBJ2-7, with no clear D. Trimming cost V 5 bases and J 4 bases, with 15 bases left between them. The CDR3 spans 14 residues. Germline CDR1 is SGHTA and CDR2 is FQGNSA. The CDR3 region is CASSPMPGIYEQYF. DNA of the CDR3: TGTGCCAGCAGCCCAATGCCAGGAATTTACGAGCAGTACTTC.

The rearrangement links TRBV4-1 to TRBJ1-4; perhaps TRBD1 as D (5 bases). The germline gives CDR1 MGHRA, CDR2 YSYEKL. Trimming pared 1 base from V and 7 bases from J, leaving 13 bases between. The CDR3 totals 15 residues. CDR3 nucleotide sequence: TGCGCCAGCAGCCAAGGAGGCGGGGGTGGTGAAAAACTGTTTTTT. Amino acid sequence: CASSQGGGGGEKLFF.

The V gene is TRBV2, the J gene TRBJ1-2; a weak D match, TRBD1 (5 bases). V gave up 11 bases and J gave up 7 bases, with 29 bases separating them. Germline CDR1 SNHLY, CDR2 FYNNEI. The length of the CDR3 is 16 residues. The CDR3 DNA reads as TGTGCCGGTAGGAGGCGGGACTCCCGGAGTCTCGGTGGCTACACCTTC. Translating it yields CAGRRRDSRSLGGYTF.

As to this clone: Additional DNA sequences in this sample encode the identical CDR3. The chain couples TRBV5-1 to TRBJ1-1; D is ambiguous. V lost 0 bases, J lost 7 bases, and 7 bases lay in between. The germline V gene has CDR1 SGHRS and CDR2 YFSETQ. This CDR3 contains 12 residues. The CDR3 loop reads CASSLDRDEAFF. The CDR3 DNA sequence: TGCGCCAGCAGCTTGGACAGAGATGAAGCTTTCTTT.

The chain employs TRBV21-1 and TRBJ1-2; TRBD1 was called by the table and not checked on the DNA. TRBV21-1 is recorded as a pseudogene. The CDR3 sequence is 21 residues long. CDR3 nucleotides: TGTGCCAGCAGCAAAGAAAGGGTGATTTGCCCAACACAGGGATTTTGCTATGGCTACACCTTC. Translation gives CASSKERVICPTQGFCYGYTF.

V gene TRBV5-4 combines with J gene TRBJ2-1; D is possibly TRBD2 (6 bases). In germline, CDR1 is SGHNT, CDR2 YYREEE (reference sequence). V was shortened by 5 bases and J by 5 bases, with 17 bases between the two germline ends. The length of the CDR3 is 15 residues. In DNA form, the CDR3 reads TGTGCCAGCAGTGTGGGCCCTAGCGCTGACAATGAGCAGTTCTTC. Protein sequence: CASSVGPSADNEQFF.

This clone was recorded once. The chain has TRBV21-1 and TRBJ1-3. TRBV21-1 is described as a pseudogene. CDR3 length: 11 amino acids. In nucleotides, the CDR3 is TGTGCCACTGCCGGGGAGGACACCATATATTTT. Its protein product is CATAGEDTIYF.

The rearrangement uses TRBV5-1 and TRBJ1-2; D unresolved. CDR1 is SGHRS and CDR2 is YFSETQ in the germline V gene. V was cut by 0 bases and J by 2 bases, with 8 bases left in between. The CDR3 spans 14 residues. The CDR3 nucleotides are TGCGCCAGCAGCTTGGACACGCAAAACTATGGCTACACCTTC. Protein: CASSLDTQNYGYTF.

The gene calls are TRBV5-6 and TRBJ2-7; D is unclear. The CDR3 is 15 residues long. Germline CDR1 is SGHDT and CDR2 is YYEEEE. V was shortened by 4 bases and J by 4 bases, with 18 bases between the two germline ends. CDR3 sequence: CASSAWSSGSYEQYF. The CDR3 DNA is TGTGCCAGCAGCGCCTGGTCTAGTGGGTCTTACGAGCAGTACTTC.

Comments on this clone: Other DNA variants within this sample encode the same CDR3. The genes are TRBV5-8 and TRBJ1-2, with D unresolved. V was pared by 0 bases and J by 2 bases, with 5 bases between. This CDR3 region has 13 residues. Per germline, CDR1 SGHTS and CDR2 YDEGEE. DNA for the CDR3: TGTGCCAGCAGCTTGGTTTTAAACTATGGCTACACCTTC. It is translated as CASSLVLNYGYTF.